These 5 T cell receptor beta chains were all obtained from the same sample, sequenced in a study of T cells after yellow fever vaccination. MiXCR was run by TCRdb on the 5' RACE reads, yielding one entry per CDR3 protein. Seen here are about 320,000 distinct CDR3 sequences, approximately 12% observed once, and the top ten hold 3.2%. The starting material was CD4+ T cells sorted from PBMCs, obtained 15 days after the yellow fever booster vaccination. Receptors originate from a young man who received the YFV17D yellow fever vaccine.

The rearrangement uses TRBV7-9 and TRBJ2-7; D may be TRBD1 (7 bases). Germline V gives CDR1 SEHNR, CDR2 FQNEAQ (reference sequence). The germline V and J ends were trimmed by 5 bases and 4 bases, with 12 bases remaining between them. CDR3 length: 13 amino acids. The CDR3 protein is CASSASGGYEQYV. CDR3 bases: TGTGCCAGCAGCGCATCAGGGGGGTACGAGCAGTACGTC.

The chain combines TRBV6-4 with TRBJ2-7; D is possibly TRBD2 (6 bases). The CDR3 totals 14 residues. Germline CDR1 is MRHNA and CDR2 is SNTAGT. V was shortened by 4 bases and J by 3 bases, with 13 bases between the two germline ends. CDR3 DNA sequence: TGTGCCAGCAGTGGGAAGGCGGGAAGCTACGAGCAGTACGTC. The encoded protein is CASSGKAGSYEQYV.

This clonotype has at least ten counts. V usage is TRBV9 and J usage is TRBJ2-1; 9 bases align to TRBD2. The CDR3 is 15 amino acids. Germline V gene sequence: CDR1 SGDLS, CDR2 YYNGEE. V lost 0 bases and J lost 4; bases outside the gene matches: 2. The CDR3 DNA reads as TGTGCCAGCAGCGTAGGAGCGGGGGGTTACAATGAGCAGTTCTTC. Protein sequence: CASSVGAGGYNEQFF.

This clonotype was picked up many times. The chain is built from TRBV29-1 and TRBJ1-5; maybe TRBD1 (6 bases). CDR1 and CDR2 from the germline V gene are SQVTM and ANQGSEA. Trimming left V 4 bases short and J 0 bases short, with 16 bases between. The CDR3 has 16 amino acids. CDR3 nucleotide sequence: TGCAGCGTTGCTCAGGGGAGTTCAGATAGCAATCAGCCCCAGCATTTT. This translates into CSVAQGSSDSNQPQHF. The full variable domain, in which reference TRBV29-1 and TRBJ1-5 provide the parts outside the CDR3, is SAVISQKPSRDICQRGTSLTIQCQVDSQVTMMFWYRQQPGQSLTLIATANQGSEATYESGFVIDKFPISRPNLTFSTLTVSNMSPEDSSIYLCSVAQGSSDSNQPQHFGDGTRLSIL.

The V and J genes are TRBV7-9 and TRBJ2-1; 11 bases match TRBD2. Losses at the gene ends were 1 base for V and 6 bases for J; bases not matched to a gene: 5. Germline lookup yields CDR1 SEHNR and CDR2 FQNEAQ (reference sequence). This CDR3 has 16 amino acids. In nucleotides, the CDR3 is TGTGCCAGCAGCTTAGGGGTTAGCGGGGGGGCCAATGAGCAGTTCTTC. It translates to CASSLGVSGGANEQFF.